The present TCR beta chain was sequenced within a study of cytomegalovirus exposure and HLA in healthy donors. A word on this clone: Its specificity is not known.

Study-wide findings and caveats: Apart from CMV serostatus, no immune exposure information was available. A prior analysis recorded that most TCR beta V segments were productive about 90% or about 30% of the time.

Primers for the PCR totalled 60 Vbeta and 13 Jbeta. The table came from immunoSEQ multiplex PCR; TCRdb's copy has only in-frame clones and leaves some out. The table shows some 130,000 clones, with 75% to 80% occurring only once. Losses at the gene ends were 6 bases for V and 1 base for J; bases not matched to a gene: 2. The CDR3 spans 14 residues. Germline V CDR1 and CDR2: MDHEN, SYDVKM. Input material: PBMCs. The receptor was derived from a woman aged 55-69 years in good health and CMV-seronegative. The chain employs TRBV28 and TRBJ1-5; 8 positions match TRBD1. CDR3 protein: CASSRTGSNQPQHF. The DNA for the CDR3 is TGTGCCAGCAGCCGGACAGGGAGCAATCAGCCCCAGCATTTT.